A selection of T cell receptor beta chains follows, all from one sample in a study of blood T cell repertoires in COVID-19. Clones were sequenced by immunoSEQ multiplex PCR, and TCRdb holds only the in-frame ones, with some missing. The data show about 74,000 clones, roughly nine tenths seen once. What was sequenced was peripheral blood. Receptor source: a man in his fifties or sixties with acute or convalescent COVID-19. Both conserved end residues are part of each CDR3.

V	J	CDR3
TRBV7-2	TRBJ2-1	CASSQGGLRYNEQFF
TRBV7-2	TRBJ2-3	CASSLASTDTQYF
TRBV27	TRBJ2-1	CASSPGLAGRGNEQFF
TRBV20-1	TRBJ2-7	CSAPELTEQYF
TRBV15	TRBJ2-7	CATSKIGGSVYEQYF
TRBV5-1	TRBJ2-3	CASSSGVVGTDTQYF
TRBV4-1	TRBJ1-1	CASSQVPGGTEAFF
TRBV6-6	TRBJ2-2	CASSPLGPANTGELFF
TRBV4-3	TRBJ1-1	CASSLVLNLNTEAFF
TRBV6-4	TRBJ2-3	CASSSAGGTDTQYF
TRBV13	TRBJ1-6	CASSLEQGRSYNSPLHF
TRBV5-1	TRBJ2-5	CASSLVPRDTVPETQYF
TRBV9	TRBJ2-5	CASSPQGAGETQYF
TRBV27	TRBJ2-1	CASSFGLATYNEQFF
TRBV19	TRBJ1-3	CASSRGLGNTIYF
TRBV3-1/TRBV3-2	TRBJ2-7	CASSHVNEQYF
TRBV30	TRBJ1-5	CAWSRGRVRINQPQHF
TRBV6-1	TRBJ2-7	CASSESLGGSYEQYF
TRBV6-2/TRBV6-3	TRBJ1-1	CASSYLPEGAETEAFF
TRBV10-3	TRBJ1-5	CAISTNDQPQHF
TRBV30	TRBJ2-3	CAWQWVGDTDTQYF
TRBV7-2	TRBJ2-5	CASSLMSVSSGAQYF
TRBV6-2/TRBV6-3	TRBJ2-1	CASSYGLATNEQFF
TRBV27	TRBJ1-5	CASSSFGGRINQPQHF
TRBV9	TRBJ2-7	CASSVDPSAYEQYF
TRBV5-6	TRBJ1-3	CASSGWTVGNTIYF
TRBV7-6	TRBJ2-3	CASSLGDRGHSTDTQYF
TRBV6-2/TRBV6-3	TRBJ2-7	CASSLSGNSYEQYF
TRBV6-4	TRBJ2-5	CASSDSRGETQYF
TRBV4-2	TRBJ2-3	CASSQVGSGGAYTQYF
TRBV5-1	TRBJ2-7	CASSTGLATNEQYF
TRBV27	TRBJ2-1	CASSLQGTNEQFF
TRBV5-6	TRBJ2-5	CASSLGQQETQYF